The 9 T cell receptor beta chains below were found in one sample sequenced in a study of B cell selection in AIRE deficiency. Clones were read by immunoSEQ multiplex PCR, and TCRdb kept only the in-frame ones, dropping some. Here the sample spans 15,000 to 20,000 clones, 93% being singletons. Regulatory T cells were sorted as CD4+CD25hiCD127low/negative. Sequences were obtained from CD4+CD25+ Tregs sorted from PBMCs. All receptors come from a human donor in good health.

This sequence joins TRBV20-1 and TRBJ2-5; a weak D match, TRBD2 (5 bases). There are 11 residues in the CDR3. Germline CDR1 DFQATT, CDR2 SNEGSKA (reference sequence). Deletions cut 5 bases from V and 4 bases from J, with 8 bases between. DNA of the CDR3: TGCAGTGCTGGAAGCGGAGAGACCCAGTACTTC. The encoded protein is CSAGSGETQYF.

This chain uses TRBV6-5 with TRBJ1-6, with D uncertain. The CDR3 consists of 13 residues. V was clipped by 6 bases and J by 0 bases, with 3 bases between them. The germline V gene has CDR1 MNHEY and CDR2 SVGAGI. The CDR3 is CASRSSYNSPLHF. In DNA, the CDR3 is TGTGCCAGCAGGAGCTCCTATAATTCACCCCTCCACTTT.

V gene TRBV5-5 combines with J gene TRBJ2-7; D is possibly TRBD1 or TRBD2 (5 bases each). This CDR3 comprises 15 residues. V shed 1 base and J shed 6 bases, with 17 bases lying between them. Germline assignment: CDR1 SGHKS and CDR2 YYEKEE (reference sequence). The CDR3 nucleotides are TGTGCCAGCAGCTTGCGGTGGGAGAGGGGTTTCGAGCAGTACTTC. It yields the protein CASSLRWERGFEQYF. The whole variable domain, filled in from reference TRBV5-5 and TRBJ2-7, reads DAGVTQSPTHLIKTRGQQVTLRCSPISGHKSVSWYQQVLGQGPQFIFQYYEKEERGRGNFPDRFSARQFPNYSSELNVNALLLGDSALYLCASSLRWERGFEQYFGPGTRLTVT.

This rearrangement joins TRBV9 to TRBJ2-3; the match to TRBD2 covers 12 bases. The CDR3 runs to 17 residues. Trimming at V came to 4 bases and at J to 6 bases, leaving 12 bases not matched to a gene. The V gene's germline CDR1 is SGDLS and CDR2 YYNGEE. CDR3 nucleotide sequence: TGTGCCAGCAGCAGAGCCCCTAGCGGGAGGGCCTGGGATACGCAGTATTTT. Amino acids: CASSRAPSGRAWDTQYF. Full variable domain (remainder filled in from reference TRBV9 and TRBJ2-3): DSGVTQTPKHLITATGQRVTLRCSPRSGDLSVYWYQQSLDQGLQFLIQYYNGEERAKGNILERFSAQQFPDLHSELNLSSLELGDSALYFCASSRAPSGRAWDTQYFGPGTRLTVL.

The CDR3 sequence is CASSFGLAGRAPGDEQFF. The CDR3 DNA reads TGCGCCAGCAGCTTCGGACTAGCGGGAAGAGCGCCCGGGGATGAGCAGTTCTTC. This chain joins TRBV5-1 and TRBJ2-1; the match to TRBD2 covers 12 bases. This CDR3 comprises 18 residues. Germline values: CDR1 SGHRS, CDR2 YFSETQ. V was clipped by 2 bases and J by 8 bases; unmatched bases: 14.

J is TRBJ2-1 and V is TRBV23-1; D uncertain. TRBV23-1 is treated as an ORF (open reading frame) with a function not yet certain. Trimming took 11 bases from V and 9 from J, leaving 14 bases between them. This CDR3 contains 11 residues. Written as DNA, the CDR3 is TGCGCCCCACCGTCCCCTGGTGAGCAGTTCTTC. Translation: CAPPSPGEQFF.

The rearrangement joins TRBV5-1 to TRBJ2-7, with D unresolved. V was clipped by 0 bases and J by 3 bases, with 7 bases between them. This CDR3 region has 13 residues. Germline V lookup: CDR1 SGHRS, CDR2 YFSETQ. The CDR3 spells CASSLGQYYEQYF. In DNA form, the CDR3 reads TGCGCCAGCAGCTTGGGGCAGTACTACGAGCAGTACTTC.

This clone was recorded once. The CDR3 reads CASSARGGGLAGVYEQYF. The CDR3 DNA reads as TGTGCCAGCAGTGCCCGGGGGGGAGGACTAGCGGGAGTCTACGAGCAGTACTTC. The V gene is TRBV6-1, the J gene TRBJ2-7, with TRBD2 identical over 13 bases. CDR1 MNHNS and CDR2 SASEGT come from the germline V gene. V lost 4 bases and J lost 3; bases outside the gene matches: 12. The CDR3 is 18 amino acids.

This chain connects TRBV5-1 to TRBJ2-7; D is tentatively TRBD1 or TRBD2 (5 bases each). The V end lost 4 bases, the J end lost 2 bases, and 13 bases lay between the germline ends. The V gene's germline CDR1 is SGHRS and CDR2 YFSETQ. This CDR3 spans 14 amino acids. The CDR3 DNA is TGCGCCAGCAGCCGGGGCCCCCAACCCTACGAGCAGTACTTC. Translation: CASSRGPQPYEQYF.